The clone carrying this T cell receptor (beta chain) has ten or more counts. The antigen remains unidentified. This record belongs to a study of T-cell reconstitution after alpha-beta-depleted transplantation in children. Unique molecular identifiers were incorporated into the prepared TCRbeta library. TCRdb re-called the PCR reads with MiXCR, one entry per CDR3 protein. The table lists hundreds of thousands of distinct CDR3 sequences, 10% to 15% of them singletons, with 2.2% in the top ten. V shed 5 bases, J shed 11 bases, and the junction held 5 bases outside the gene matches. This CDR3 comprises 10 residues. CDR1 and CDR2 from the germline V gene are GTSNPN and SVGIG (reference sequence). Notes on the study in general: Expanded graft clones, several hundred of them, were reportedly the source of alpha-beta T cells about two months after transplant. Some patients' high day-60 TCRbeta diversity was traced to surviving recipient T cells and thymic progenitors. T-cell numbers and diversity, one year after transplant, stemmed largely from T cells that were newly produced.

This clonotype originated in a male patient under 18 who had a stem cell transplant for acute myeloid leukemia, so the T cells may come from the graft donor. The sequencing here drew on PBMCs, mostly from graft donor cells, taken 360 days after TCRalphabeta/CD19-depleted stem cell transplant. The gene calls are TRBV30 and TRBJ2-5, with 7 bases fitting TRBD2. The CDR3 reads CAWGGTNQYF. The CDR3 region has the DNA TGTGCCTGGGGCGGGACTAATCAGTACTTC. Variable domain in full (rest from reference TRBV30 and TRBJ2-5): SQTIHQWPATLVQPVGSPLSLECTVEGTSNPNLYWYRQAAGRGLQLLFYSVGIGQISSEVPQNLSASRPQDRQFILSSKKLLLSDSGFYLCAWGGTNQYFGPGTRLLVL.